These 17 T cell receptor beta chains originate from one sample sequenced in a study of T-cell reconstitution after alpha-beta-depleted transplantation in children. The library targeted TCRbeta and was prepared with unique molecular identifiers. TCRdb called the PCR reads again in MiXCR, with one record for every CDR3 protein. Of fewer than 250,000 distinct CDR3 sequences in the sample, 6.5% to 9% were seen once. Sequencing was performed on PBMCs, mostly from graft donor cells, taken 180 days after TCRalphabeta/CD19-depleted stem cell transplant. These receptors all come from a male patient aged 10 to 17 who had a stem cell transplant for acute lymphoblastic leukemia, so the T cells may come from the graft donor.

Concerning this clonotype: A much larger clone differs from this one at a single base, so this may be a read error. The chain links TRBV6-1 to TRBJ1-6; TRBD1 might be the D (6 bases). The V gene lost 5 bases and the J gene lost 10 bases, with 18 bases spanning the gap. CDR3 size: 15 residues. CDR1 and CDR2 from the germline V gene are MNHNS and SASEGT. The CDR3 is CASSRNRDKISPLHF. Here the CDR3 DNA reads TGTGCCAGCAGTCGAAACCGGGACAAGATCTCACCCCTCCACTTT.

This chain connects TRBV10-3 to TRBJ1-5; D is undetermined. The V end was cut by 2 bases, the J end by 9 bases, with 20 bases between. Germline loops: CDR1 ENHRY, CDR2 SYGVKD. The CDR3 has 16 amino acids. The CDR3 DNA reads TGTGCCATCAGTGAGAATATAGGACCCCCGATTGGGCCCCAGCATTTT. Residues: CAISENIGPPIGPQHF.

There are a few counts of this clonotype. This chain uses TRBV7-6 with TRBJ1-4; D is possibly TRBD1 (6 bases). The length of the CDR3 is 15 residues. V lost 5 bases to trimming and J lost 7 bases, with 17 bases between them. Germline assignment: CDR1 SGHVS and CDR2 FNYEAQ. For the CDR3, the DNA is TGTGCCAGCAGCACACTCAGGGGCCCCAGTGAAAAACTGTTTTTT. Its translation: CASSTLRGPSEKLFF.

This clonotype was observed many times. V gene TRBV6-5 combines with J gene TRBJ1-2; 7 bases fit TRBD1. This CDR3 is 14 amino acids long. The J segment lost 3 bases and the V segment lost 4 bases, leaving 5 bases of the junction unmatched. Germline CDR1 reads MNHEY; CDR2 reads SVGAGI. For the CDR3, the DNA is TGTGCCAGCAGTTGGGACAGAGCGGACTATGGCTACACCTTC. It codes for CASSWDRADYGYTF.

At least ten counts were recorded for this clonotype. The V gene is TRBV6-5, the J gene TRBJ2-2, with TRBD1 as a possible D gene (5 bases). V was pared by 2 bases and J by 5 bases, with 15 bases between. Germline loops: CDR1 MNHEY, CDR2 SVGAGI. This CDR3 comprises 16 residues. CDR3 in DNA: TGTGCCAGCAGTTACCCATCGGGCCAGGGAACCGGGGAGCTGTTTTTT. It translates to CASSYPSGQGTGELFF.

This clonotype was counted ten times or more. The gene calls are TRBV6-2 or TRBV6-3 and TRBJ1-2; D is unclear. The CDR3 extends over 11 amino acids. Per the germline V gene, CDR1 is MNHEY and CDR2 is SVGEGT. Trimming pared 8 bases from V and 4 bases from J, leaving 8 bases between. The CDR3 nucleotides are TGTGCCAGCGAAAGCCCCTATGGCTACACCTTC. This codes for CASESPYGYTF.

The chain links TRBV19 to TRBJ1-5; no firm D call. Per germline, CDR1 LNHDA and CDR2 SQIVND (reference sequence). Deletions cut 7 bases from V and 2 bases from J, with 18 bases between. The CDR3 has 16 amino acids. The CDR3 coding sequence is TGTGCCAGTAATGGATGGGAAGGTGGGGGCAATCAGCCCCAGCATTTT. Protein: CASNGWEGGGNQPQHF.

This chain joins TRBV14 and TRBJ2-6; D not certain. V was trimmed by 0 bases and J by 0 bases, leaving 6 bases between them. In germline, CDR1 is SGHDN, CDR2 FVKESK. The CDR3 sequence is 16 residues long. Here the CDR3 reads CASSQDGRSGANVLTF. The CDR3 nucleotides read TGTGCCAGCAGCCAAGATGGGCGCTCTGGGGCCAACGTCCTGACTTTC.

This clonotype came up many times. The chain couples TRBV28 to TRBJ1-2, with 7 bases lining up with TRBD1. Germline V lookup: CDR1 MDHEN, CDR2 SYDVKM. Trimming took 2 bases from V and 8 from J; bases not matched to a gene: 11. This CDR3 comprises 15 residues. CDR3: CASSLTAPRGRGYTF. The CDR3 DNA follows: TGTGCCAGCAGTTTAACGGCTCCGAGGGGGCGAGGCTACACCTTC.

At least ten counts were recorded for this clonotype. This chain connects TRBV20-1 to TRBJ1-4, with 7 bases that match TRBD1. Losses at the gene ends were 3 bases for V and 3 bases for J; bases not matched to a gene: 7. Germline values: CDR1 DFQATT, CDR2 SNEGSKA (reference sequence). This CDR3 is built from 15 residues. The CDR3 sequence: CSARGTEKANEKLFF. CDR3 nucleotides: TGCAGTGCTAGGGGGACAGAGAAGGCTAATGAAAAACTGTTTTTT.

This clonotype was recorded many times. The chain carries TRBV15 and TRBJ2-1; D is ambiguous. The CDR3 extends over 13 amino acids. The V gene lost 9 bases and the J gene lost 8 bases, with 17 bases spanning the gap. Per the germline V gene, CDR1 is LNHNV and CDR2 is YYDKDF (reference sequence). The CDR3 loop reads CATKGPMSHEQFF. CDR3 DNA: TGTGCCACAAAGGGCCCCATGAGCCATGAGCAGTTCTTC.

This clonotype was found many times. The chain joins TRBV7-3 to TRBJ2-2, with 7 positions matching TRBD2. J gave up 5 bases and V 8 bases, and 11 bases lay outside the gene matches. The CDR3 sequence is 15 residues long. CDR1 is SGHTA and CDR2 is FQGTGA in the germline V gene. The CDR3 is CASVLAPLATGELFF. The CDR3 coding sequence is TGTGCCAGCGTACTAGCGCCCCTGGCAACCGGGGAGCTGTTTTTT.

At least ten counts were recorded for this clonotype. This chain joins TRBV20-1 and TRBJ1-6, with 7 bases identical to TRBD1. J was trimmed by 5 bases and V by 4 bases; bases with no gene match: 2. CDR1 DFQATT and CDR2 SNEGSKA come from the germline V gene (reference sequence). The CDR3 consists of 13 residues. The CDR3 region is CSANGQDNSPLHF. The CDR3 coding sequence is TGCAGTGCTAACGGACAGGATAATTCACCCCTCCACTTT.

This clonotype showed up many times. V gene TRBV25-1 combines with J gene TRBJ1-2; TRBD1 agrees at 8 bases. Germline V gene data show CDR1 as MGHDK and CDR2 as SYGVNS. Trimming removed 2 bases from V and 5 bases from J; junction bases left unmatched: 7. The CDR3 length is 15 residues. The CDR3 here is CASSEPTGGDYGYTF. For the CDR3, the DNA is TGTGCCAGCAGTGAACCCACAGGGGGAGATTATGGCTACACCTTC.

This clonotype was counted ten times or more. One junction end disagrees with the germline gene, perhaps due to a read error. This CDR3 is CASSFSVYQETQYF. For the CDR3, the DNA is TGTGCTAGCAGCTTCTCCGTGTACCAAGAGACCCAGTACTTC. The genes are TRBV7-7 and TRBJ2-5; D unclear. The germline gives CDR1 SSHAT, CDR2 FNYEAQ (reference sequence). The CDR3 is made up of 14 amino acids.

The sample holds many counts of this clonotype. The chain uses TRBV29-1 and TRBJ2-5; a possible D gene is TRBD2 (5 bases). V lost 7 bases, J lost 0 bases, and 9 bases lay in between. Germline V gene lookup returns CDR1 SQVTM and CDR2 ANQGSEA. There are 12 residues in the CDR3. The CDR3 bases are TGCAGCGGCCGGGGATACCAAGAGACCCAGTACTTC. It yields the protein CSGRGYQETQYF.

Many counts were recorded for this clonotype. The J gene is TRBJ2-2, the V gene TRBV2; 10 nucleotides line up with TRBD2. Germline V lookup: CDR1 SNHLY, CDR2 FYNNEI. The CDR3 sequence is 15 residues long. The V and J ends lost 6 bases and 3 bases, in that order; junction bases with no gene match: 4. The CDR3 DNA is TGTGCCAGCAGGATACTAGCGGGGTACACCGGGGAGCTGTTTTTT. This encodes CASRILAGYTGELFF.